Listed here are 28 T cell receptor beta chains from one sample, sequenced in a study of metastatic and nonmetastatic thyroid tumors. TCRdb re-clonotyped the PCR reads through MiXCR. Counted here are about 24,000 clones, around 23% occurring once; the ten biggest clones make up 70% to 75%. Every patient was untreated before thyroid surgery. The sequenced sample was blood. Every receptor here comes from a male donor with papillary thyroid cancer or a benign thyroid nodule (not recorded which). Some clones in this sample may be carry-over from other donors' samples.

This clone was counted at least ten times. This rearrangement joins TRBV30 to TRBJ2-7; tentatively, D is TRBD2 (6 bases). This CDR3 spans 11 amino acids. Trimming pared 4 bases from V and 5 bases from J, leaving 9 bases between. In germline, CDR1 is GTSNPN, CDR2 SVGIG (reference sequence). The CDR3 DNA follows: TGTGCCTGGACTGGCGGGGACGAGCAGTACTTC. The encoded protein is CAWTGGDEQYF.

This clone was observed at least ten times. The chain carries TRBV20-1 and TRBJ2-1; 7 bases agree with TRBD2. V trimming: 4 bases; J trimming: 3 bases; junction bases outside the gene matches: 18. This CDR3 has 18 amino acids. Germline V lookup: CDR1 DFQATT, CDR2 SNEGSKA (reference sequence). The chain's CDR3 is CSAINIPAWGGSYNEQFF. The CDR3 nucleotides are TGCAGTGCTATCAATATTCCAGCCTGGGGGGGAAGCTACAATGAGCAGTTCTTC.

This chain joins TRBV2 and TRBJ1-1; D unresolved. The CDR3 covers 13 residues. Germline values: CDR1 SNHLY, CDR2 FYNNEI. Trimming pared 1 base from V and 1 base from J, leaving 4 bases between. This CDR3 is CASSEEENTEAFF. CDR3 bases: TGTGCCAGCAGTGAAGAAGAGAACACTGAAGCTTTCTTT.

This clone has only a few counts. This sequence joins TRBV19 and TRBJ2-6; TRBD1 is a possible D gene (5 bases). This CDR3 region has 14 residues. V lost 7 bases and J lost 4, with 11 bases in between. The germline CDR1 and CDR2 sequences are LNHDA and SQIVND (reference sequence). The DNA of the CDR3 is TGTGCCAGTAATTTGGGGCCCGGGGCCAACGTCCTGACTTTC. Encoded protein: CASNLGPGANVLTF.

The gene calls are TRBV6-1 and TRBJ2-1; 9 bases are shared with TRBD2. Germline lookup yields CDR1 MNHNS and CDR2 SASEGT. J lost 9 bases, V lost 3 bases, and 12 bases had no gene match. The CDR3 is made up of 16 amino acids. CDR3 DNA: TGTGCCAGCAGTGATCTAGCGGGAACGGGGGATGGTGAGCAGTTCTTC. Residues: CASSDLAGTGDGEQFF.

This chain uses TRBV20-1 with TRBJ2-1, with a weak D call TRBD2 (6 bases). Per the germline V gene, CDR1 is DFQATT and CDR2 is SNEGSKA (reference sequence). This CDR3 is 17 amino acids long. The germline V and J ends were trimmed by 4 bases and 2 bases, with 21 bases remaining between them. CDR3 region: CSAKPWTTRSTYNEQFF. The CDR3 bases are TGCAGTGCTAAGCCCTGGACTACCAGATCAACCTACAATGAGCAGTTCTTC.

In this sample, this clone turned up a few times. The rearrangement joins TRBV5-4 to TRBJ2-1; TRBD2 agrees at 9 bases. The germline CDR1 and CDR2 sequences are SGHNT and YYREEE (reference sequence). V was clipped by 4 bases and J by 4 bases; unmatched bases: 9. The CDR3 has 16 residues. The CDR3 reads CASSRVSGSMYNEQFF. The CDR3 DNA reads as TGTGCCAGCAGCCGGGTTAGCGGGAGTATGTACAATGAGCAGTTCTTC.

This clone was found many times. This may arise from a read error, as a much more abundant clone is one base away. V gene TRBV12-3 or TRBV12-4 combines with J gene TRBJ2-1, with TRBD2 matching 12 bases. CDR3 size: 15 residues. The CDR3: CASSPSGRARDEQLF. In DNA, the CDR3 is TGTGCCAGCAGTCCTAGCGGGAGGGCCCGGGATGAGCAGCTCTTC.

The table lists this clone with many counts. The V and J genes are TRBV5-8 and TRBJ1-6; TRBD1 aligns across 8 bases. The ends lost 3 bases at V and 10 bases at J; junction bases unmatched: 6. The germline V gene has CDR1 SGHTS and CDR2 YDEGEE. There are 14 residues in the CDR3. The CDR3 loop reads CASSYGQGHSPLHF. CDR3 DNA sequence: TGTGCCAGCAGCTACGGACAGGGACACTCACCCCTCCACTTT.

This clone was seen just once. The genes are TRBV18 and TRBJ2-7, with D unresolved. Germline V gene sequence: CDR1 KGHSH, CDR2 LQKENI. The V gene lost 8 bases and the J gene lost 3 bases, with 17 bases spanning the gap. This CDR3 contains 14 residues. The CDR3 loop reads CASSTVGTVYEQYF. Written as DNA, the CDR3 is TGTGCCAGCAGCACCGTGGGCACAGTCTACGAGCAGTACTTC.

The chain links TRBV6-2 or TRBV6-3 to TRBJ2-7; 9 positions match TRBD2. Germline assignment: CDR1 MNHEY and CDR2 SVGEGT. The CDR3 is 13 amino acids. Unmatched junction bases numbered 0, after V lost 6 bases and J lost 0 bases. In DNA, the CDR3 is TGTGCCAGCAGGGGACTAGCCTCCTACGAGCAGTACTTC. Protein: CASRGLASYEQYF.

Points on this clone: The germline gene is not matched at one end of the junction; a read error may be the cause. The rearrangement uses TRBV27 and TRBJ2-1; 9 bases map to TRBD2. The CDR3 consists of 14 residues. Per the germline V gene, CDR1 is MNHEY and CDR2 is SMNVEV (reference sequence). The CDR3 nucleotides are TGTGCCAGCAGTTCTAGCGGGGAGTACAATGAGAAGTTCTTC. Translated, it gives CASSSSGEYNEKFF.

The chain has TRBV20-1 and TRBJ1-6; 11 bases are a match to TRBD1. The J segment lost 6 bases and the V segment lost 3 bases, leaving 4 bases of the junction unmatched. CDR1 and CDR2 (germline): DFQATT, SNEGSKA (reference sequence). The length of the CDR3 is 15 residues. DNA for the CDR3: TGCAGTGCTAGGGGGACAGGGGGTAGTAATTCACCCCTCCACTTT. Translated, it gives CSARGTGGSNSPLHF.

In this sample, this clone turned up many times. The rearrangement uses TRBV28 and TRBJ1-5; D remains ambiguous. Germline CDR1 is MDHEN and CDR2 is SYDVKM. Trimming pared 4 bases from V and 4 bases from J, leaving 11 bases between. The CDR3 contains 14 residues. CDR3 region: CASSYPNANQPQHF. CDR3 nucleotides: TGTGCCAGCAGTTATCCCAACGCAAATCAGCCCCAGCATTTT.

In this sample, this clone turned up many times. This may be a read error, as it is one base from a much larger clone. V usage is TRBV6-4 and J usage is TRBJ1-5; unclear D gene. The CDR3 runs 13 residues. Germline V gene sequence: CDR1 MRHNA, CDR2 SNTAGT. CDR3 sequence: CAGSDGPNQPQHF. The CDR3, as DNA: TGTGCCGGCAGTGACGGGCCCAATCAGCCCCAGCATTTT.

A remark on this clone: A much larger clone is a single base away; this may be a read error. The rearrangement links TRBV19 to TRBJ1-4; D gene unclear. The germline V gene encodes CDR1 LNHDA and CDR2 SQIVND (reference sequence). The CDR3 is 15 residues long. Written as DNA, the CDR3 is TGTGACAGTAGTATAGGTCGGTTACCTAATGAAAAACTGTTTTTT. Amino acids: CDSSIGRLPNEKLFF.

On this clone itself: It is likely a read error, because the conserved phenylalanine at the end of the CDR3 is missing. The limits of the CDR3 on the DNA are not certain, so only TCRdb's listed CDR3 is given. The chain couples TRBV28 to TRBJ2-1. The CDR3 length is 11 residues, termini included. The germline V gene encodes CDR1 MDHEN and CDR2 SYDVKM. CDR3 region: CAVGPYNEQIL.

This rearrangement joins TRBV28 to TRBJ2-7, with D perhaps given as TRBD1 or TRBD2 (5 bases each). CDR3 size: 17 residues. The germline CDR1 and CDR2 sequences are MDHEN and SYDVKM. V was trimmed by 7 bases and J by 4 bases, leaving 26 bases between them. The CDR3 sequence is CASTLRQSYRGSYEQYF. The CDR3 DNA reads as TGTGCCAGCACCCTCAGACAGAGTTACCGAGGGTCGTACGAGCAGTACTTC.

The sample holds a few counts of this clone. This rearrangement joins TRBV28 to TRBJ2-1, with D uncertain. Germline V gene lookup returns CDR1 MDHEN and CDR2 SYDVKM. The V and J ends lost 10 bases and 0 bases respectively, with 13 bases between them. This CDR3 has 14 amino acids. The CDR3 loop is CATTSTGSYNEQFF. CDR3 nucleotides: TGTGCCACCACCTCCACGGGCTCCTACAATGAGCAGTTCTTC.

Relative to its sample, this clone is medium-sized. The rearrangement links TRBV12-3 or TRBV12-4 to TRBJ2-7; 8 bases line up with TRBD2. This CDR3 contains 15 residues. The V segment lost 1 base and the J segment 4 bases; nucleotides outside the gene matches: 6. The CDR3 nucleotides read TGTGCCAGCAGTTTAGGGGCGGGAGGTTTTTACGAGCAGTACTTC. Its protein product is CASSLGAGGFYEQYF.

Details on this clone: It may be a read error: a sequence one base away is much more abundant. The same CDR3 also results from other DNA sequences found in this sample. J is TRBJ1-5 and V is TRBV11-1; D remains ambiguous. Germline values: CDR1 SGHAT, CDR2 FQDESV (reference sequence). This CDR3 has 16 amino acids. V lost 2 bases and J lost 6, with 17 bases in between. The CDR3 coding sequence is TGTGCCAGCAGCTTATCGTCAGGCCCAAGTCTTCAGCCCCAGCATTTT. It translates to CASSLSSGPSLQPQHF.

This clone was counted ten times or more. The chain joins TRBV28 to TRBJ1-2; 7 bases are shared with TRBD1. After removal of 6 bases from V and 11 bases from J, the junction contained 24 bases not matched to a gene. The CDR3 extends over 17 amino acids. Per the germline V gene, CDR1 is MDHEN and CDR2 is SYDVKM. CDR3 in amino acids: CASRLIPQTGRAKGYTF. DNA for the CDR3: TGTGCCAGCAGATTGATCCCCCAGACAGGGCGCGCGAAAGGTTACACCTTC.

This clone has a count of ten or more. V and J are TRBV19 and TRBJ2-7, with D tentatively TRBD1 or TRBD2 (5 bases each). The germline V gene encodes CDR1 LNHDA and CDR2 SQIVND (reference sequence). The CDR3 covers 14 residues. V lost 3 bases and J 2 bases, leaving 11 bases between the germline ends. CDR3 sequence reads: CASSIPGTTYEQYF. CDR3 sequence (DNA): TGTGCCAGTAGTATTCCAGGGACCACCTACGAGCAGTACTTC.

This clone was counted ten times or more. The CDR3, as DNA: TGTGCCAGCAGCCTAACCGTTGGTGGCTACACCTTC. Translation gives CASSLTVGGYTF. V and J are TRBV3-1 and TRBJ1-2, with D uncertain. CDR1 is LGHDT, CDR2 YNNKEL, per germline (reference sequence). The CDR3 spans 12 residues. V was shortened by 4 bases and J by 7 bases, with 10 bases between the two germline ends. Together with reference TRBV3-1 and TRBJ1-2, the CDR3 gives the full variable domain: DTAVSQTPKYLVTQMGNDKSIKCEQNLGHDTMYWYKQDSKKFLKIMFSYNNKELIINETVPNRFSPKSPDKAHLNLHINSLELGDSAVYFCASSLTVGGYTFGSGTRLTVV.

In this sample, this clone turned up a few times. The V gene is TRBV28, the J gene TRBJ1-6; the D is unclear. The CDR3 contains 14 residues. Trimming removed 5 bases from V and 7 bases from J, with 12 bases in between. The germline gives CDR1 MDHEN, CDR2 SYDVKM. Here the CDR3 DNA reads TGTGCCAGCAGTGAGGGCAGCCGGAATTCACCCCTCCACTTT. Residues: CASSEGSRNSPLHF.

This rearrangement joins TRBV6-1 to TRBJ2-7; 9 positions agree with TRBD1. The CDR3 length is 15 residues. V lost 4 bases to trimming and J lost 4 bases; unmatched junction nucleotides: 8. Germline-derived CDR1 and CDR2 are MNHNS and SASEGT. This chain's CDR3 is CASSVFGQGPYEQYF. The CDR3 bases are TGTGCCAGCAGTGTCTTTGGACAGGGGCCGTACGAGCAGTACTTC.

This clone was observed at least ten times. V gene TRBV4-2 combines with J gene TRBJ2-7; TRBD2 might be the D (5 bases). V was trimmed by 1 base and J by 0 bases, leaving 10 bases between them. Per the germline V gene, CDR1 is LGHNA and CDR2 is YNFKEQ. The CDR3 sequence is 15 residues long. Written as DNA, the CDR3 is TGTGCCAGCAGCCAAGCATTGGGAGTCTCCTACGAGCAGTACTTC. This sequence encodes CASSQALGVSYEQYF.

This clone came up many times. The chain carries TRBV6-1 and TRBJ2-4, with a weak D call TRBD1 (6 bases). The V end lost 7 bases, the J end lost 3 bases, and 16 bases lay between the germline ends. CDR1 and CDR2 from the germline V gene are MNHNS and SASEGT. The CDR3 spans 15 residues. The CDR3 bases are TGTGCCAGCACTTCGGCAGGGGTGGGCAAAAACATTCAGTACTTC. It specifies CASTSAGVGKNIQYF.